This passage covers 7 T cell receptor beta chains from one sample sequenced in a study of blood T cell repertoires in COVID-19. Clones were read by immunoSEQ multiplex PCR, and TCRdb kept only the in-frame ones, dropping some. This sample carries a few hundred thousand clones, over 75% of them seen once, and the ten largest clones take 3% to 3.5%. Specimen: PBMCs or T cells enriched from blood (not recorded which). These receptors were collected from a woman aged 55-69 years who had recovered from COVID-19.

This clone was seen once. The V and J genes are TRBV6-2 or TRBV6-3 and TRBJ2-7, with 12 nucleotides matching TRBD1. The CDR3 extends over 18 amino acids. Losses at the gene ends were 2 bases for V and 5 bases for J; bases not matched to a gene: 13. Germline lookup yields CDR1 MNHEY and CDR2 SVGEGT. The CDR3 DNA reads TGTGCCAGCAGTTACCCGGGACAGGGGGCCCGAAGGAGCAACGAGCAGTACTTC. It encodes CASSYPGQGARRSNEQYF.

The chain couples TRBV3-1 (or the pseudogene TRBV3-2) to TRBJ2-2; D is unresolved. Germline-derived CDR1 and CDR2 are LGHDT and YNNKEL (reference sequence). Trimming pared 1 base from V and 1 base from J, leaving 4 bases between. The CDR3 is made up of 14 amino acids. The CDR3 sequence is CASSQAQNTGELFF. The CDR3 DNA reads as TGTGCCAGCAGCCAAGCACAGAACACCGGGGAGCTGTTTTTT.

In this sample, this clone turned up a few times. This chain uses TRBV5-8 with TRBJ1-6; 9 nucleotides line up with TRBD1. CDR3 length: 16 residues. The germline gives CDR1 SGHTS, CDR2 YDEGEE. Unmatched junction bases numbered 8, after V lost 4 bases and J lost 6 bases. The CDR3 reads CASSDRTGAPNSPLHF. As DNA, the CDR3 is TGTGCCAGCAGCGACAGGACAGGGGCGCCTAATTCACCCCTCCACTTT. Complete variable domain (other parts from reference TRBV5-8 and TRBJ1-6): EAGVTQSPTHLIKTRGQQATLRCSPISGHTSVYWYQQALGLGLQFLLWYDEGEERNRGNFPPRFSGRQFPNYSSELNVNALELEDSALYLCASSDRTGAPNSPLHFGNGTRLTVT.

J is TRBJ1-4 and V is TRBV10-3; 9 nucleotides match TRBD1. This CDR3 region has 15 residues. The germline V gene encodes CDR1 ENHRY and CDR2 SYGVKD. The J segment lost 5 bases and the V segment lost 3 bases, leaving 4 bases of the junction unmatched. The CDR3 is CAISDTGGANEKLFF. CDR3 sequence (DNA): TGTGCCATCAGTGACACAGGGGGCGCAAATGAAAAACTGTTTTTT.

V is TRBV2 and J is TRBJ2-3; TRBD2 might be the D (6 bases). Germline values: CDR1 SNHLY, CDR2 FYNNEI. CDR3 length: 13 amino acids. Trimming stripped 6 bases from V and 2 bases from J, with 9 bases between. CDR3 in amino acids: CASSVDYTDTQYF. The CDR3 nucleotides are TGTGCCAGCAGCGTGGACTACACAGATACGCAGTATTTT. Variable domain in full (rest from reference TRBV2 and TRBJ2-3): EPEVTQTPSHQVTQMGQEVILRCVPISNHLYFYWYRQILGQKVEFLVSFYNNEISEKSEIFDDQFSVERPDGSNFTLKIRSTKLEDSAMYFCASSVDYTDTQYFGPGTRLTVL.

The V gene is TRBV27, the J gene TRBJ1-6; TRBD1 matches 8 bases. Germline assignment: CDR1 MNHEY and CDR2 SMNVEV (reference sequence). The V gene end was trimmed by 5 bases and the J gene end by 2 bases; junction bases not matched to a gene: 2. The CDR3 runs 15 residues. CDR3 residues: CASSDRGPYNSPLHF. In DNA, the CDR3 is TGTGCCAGCAGTGACAGGGGCCCCTATAATTCACCCCTCCACTTT.

This chain connects TRBV7-2 to TRBJ1-1, with 9 bases aligning to TRBD1. V lost 5 bases to trimming and J lost 5 bases; unmatched junction nucleotides: 9. The CDR3 is 15 amino acids. Germline CDR1 and CDR2: SGHTA and FQGNSA. As DNA, the CDR3 is TGTGCCAGCAGCATCACAACAGGGGGCGGAACTGAAGCTTTCTTT. Translation: CASSITTGGGTEAFF. Supplemented by reference TRBV7-2 and TRBJ1-1, the full variable domain reads GAGVSQSPSNKVTEKGKDVELRCDPISGHTALYWYRQSLGQGLEFLIYFQGNSAPDKSGLPSDRFSAERTGGSVSTLTIQRTQQEDSAVYLCASSITTGGGTEAFFGQGTRLTVV.